This T cell receptor (beta chain) comes out of a study of T cells after posttransplantation cyclophosphamide. Profiled with immunoSEQ multiplex PCR; TCRdb holds only in-frame clones, not every one. The data contain around 6,200 clones, approximately 92% of them singletons. The germline V gene has CDR1 SGDLS and CDR2 YYNGEE. This CDR3 region has 15 residues. With 0 bases clipped from V and 5 bases from J, the junction kept 4 bases outside the gene matches. Treatment was busulfan-fludarabine conditioning, a marrow graft, and cyclophosphamide on days +3 and +4. The material was CD8+ T cells sorted from blood, obtained after allogeneic stem cell transplant with posttransplant cyclophosphamide. V gene TRBV9 combines with J gene TRBJ2-5; TRBD2 aligns across 10 bases. The receptor's source is a male patient between 55 and 70 years old who received an allogeneic stem cell transplant from a related donor and was CMV-positive. Some T cells may be the graft donor's. CDR3 sequence: CASSVDSGGLETQYF. As DNA, the CDR3 is TGTGCCAGCAGCGTAGATAGCGGGGGGTTGGAGACCCAGTACTTC.